This T cell receptor (beta chain) was identified in a study of graft-versus-host responses after intestinal transplantation. Study context: Multivisceral, liver-intestinal, or isolated intestinal grafts were transplanted into recipients. General observations from the study: Investigators detected GvH clones in recipient marrow, with some emerging earlier in ileum or blood.

Measured with immunoSEQ multiplex PCR; TCRdb has only the in-frame clones, and not every one. Among about 89,000 clones listed, 94% were seen once. Germline V gene data show CDR1 as KGHSH and CDR2 as LQKENI. Trimming took off 3 bases at V and 7 bases at J, with 15 bases between the two ends. This CDR3 has 14 amino acids. Note on this clone: The antigen is not known.

The rearrangement joins TRBV18 to TRBJ1-2; D is possibly TRBD1 (5 bases). The sequence derives from a human donor who was the organ donor for an intestinal transplant. The sample here was unstimulated CD4+ T cells sorted from spleen or lymph node cells, taken before transplant. The DNA for the CDR3 is TGTGCCAGCTCACCGGGGCAGGGCCACTGTGGCTACACCTTC. This translates into CASSPGQGHCGYTF.